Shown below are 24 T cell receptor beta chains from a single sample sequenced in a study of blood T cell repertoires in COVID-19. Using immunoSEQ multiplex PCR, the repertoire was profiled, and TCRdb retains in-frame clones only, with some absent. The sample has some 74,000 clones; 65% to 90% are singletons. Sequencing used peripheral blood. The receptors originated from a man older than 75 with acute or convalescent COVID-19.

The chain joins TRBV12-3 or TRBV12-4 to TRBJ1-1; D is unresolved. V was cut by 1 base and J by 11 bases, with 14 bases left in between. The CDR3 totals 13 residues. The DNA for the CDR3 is TGTGCCAGCAGTTTAGACAGTCGTCAGCGGGCTTTCTTT. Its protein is CASSLDSRQRAFF.

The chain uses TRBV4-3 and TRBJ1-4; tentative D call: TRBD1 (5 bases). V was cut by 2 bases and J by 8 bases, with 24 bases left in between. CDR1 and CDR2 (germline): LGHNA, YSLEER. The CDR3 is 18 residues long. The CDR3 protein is CASSQRSSQGGPGEKLFF. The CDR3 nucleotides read TGCGCCAGCAGCCAACGCAGTTCGCAGGGAGGCCCCGGAGAAAAACTGTTTTTT.

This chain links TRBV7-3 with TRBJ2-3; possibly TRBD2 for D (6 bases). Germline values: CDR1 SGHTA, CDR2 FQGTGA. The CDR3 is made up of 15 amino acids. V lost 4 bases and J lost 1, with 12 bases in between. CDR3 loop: CASSSEAGRTDTQYF. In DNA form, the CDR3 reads TGTGCCAGCAGCTCGGAGGCGGGGCGCACAGATACGCAGTATTTT.

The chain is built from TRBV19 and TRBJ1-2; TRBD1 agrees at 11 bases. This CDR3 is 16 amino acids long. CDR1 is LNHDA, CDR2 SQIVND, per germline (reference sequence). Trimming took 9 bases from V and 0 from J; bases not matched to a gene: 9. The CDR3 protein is CARKRGGQGANYGYTF. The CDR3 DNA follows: TGTGCCAGAAAGCGGGGGGGACAGGGGGCTAACTATGGCTACACCTTC.

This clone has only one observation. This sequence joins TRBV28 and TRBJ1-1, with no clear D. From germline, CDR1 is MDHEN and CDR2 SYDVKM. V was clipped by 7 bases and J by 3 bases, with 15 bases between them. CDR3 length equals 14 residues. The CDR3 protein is CASTTPGSDTEAFF. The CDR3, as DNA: TGTGCCAGCACCACGCCGGGGTCGGACACTGAAGCTTTCTTT.

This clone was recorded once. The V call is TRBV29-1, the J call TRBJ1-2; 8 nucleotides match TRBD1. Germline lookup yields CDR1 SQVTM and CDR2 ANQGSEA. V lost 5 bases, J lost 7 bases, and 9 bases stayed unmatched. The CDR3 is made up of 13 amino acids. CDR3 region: CSVRGQGAGGYTF. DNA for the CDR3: TGCAGCGTTCGCGGTCAGGGGGCTGGTGGCTACACCTTC.

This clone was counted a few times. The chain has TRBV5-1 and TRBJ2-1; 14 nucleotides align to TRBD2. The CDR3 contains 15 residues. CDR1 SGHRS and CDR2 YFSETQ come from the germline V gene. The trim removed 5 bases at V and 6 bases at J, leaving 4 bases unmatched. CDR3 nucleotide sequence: TGCGCCAGCAGACCGGGACTAGCGGGAGTCAATGAGCAGTTCTTC. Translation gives CASRPGLAGVNEQFF. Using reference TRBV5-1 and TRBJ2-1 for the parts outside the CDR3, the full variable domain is KAGVTQTPRYLIKTRGQQVTLSCSPISGHRSVSWYQQTPGQGLQFLFEYFSETQRNKGNFPGRFSGRQFSNSRSEMNVSTLELGDSALYLCASRPGLAGVNEQFFGPGTRLTVL.

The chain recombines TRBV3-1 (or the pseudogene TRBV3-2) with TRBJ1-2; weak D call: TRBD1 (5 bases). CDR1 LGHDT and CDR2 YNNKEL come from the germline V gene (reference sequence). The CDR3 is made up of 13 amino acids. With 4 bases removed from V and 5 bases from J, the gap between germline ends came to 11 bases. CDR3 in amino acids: CASSPTESYGYTF. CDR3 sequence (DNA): TGTGCCAGCAGCCCGACAGAGTCTTATGGCTACACCTTC.

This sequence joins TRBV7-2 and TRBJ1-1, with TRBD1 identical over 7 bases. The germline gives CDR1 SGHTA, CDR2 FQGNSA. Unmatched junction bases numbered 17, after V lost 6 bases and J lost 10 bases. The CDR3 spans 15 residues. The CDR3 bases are TGTGCCAGCAGTTCGACAGGGAAAAGTGTTGCGGGAGCTTTCTTT. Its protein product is CASSSTGKSVAGAFF.

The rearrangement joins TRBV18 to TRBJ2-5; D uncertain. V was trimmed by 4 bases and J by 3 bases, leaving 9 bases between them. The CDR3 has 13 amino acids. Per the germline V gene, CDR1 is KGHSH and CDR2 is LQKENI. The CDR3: CASSRDREETQYF. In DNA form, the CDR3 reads TGTGCCAGCTCACGCGATCGGGAAGAGACCCAGTACTTC.

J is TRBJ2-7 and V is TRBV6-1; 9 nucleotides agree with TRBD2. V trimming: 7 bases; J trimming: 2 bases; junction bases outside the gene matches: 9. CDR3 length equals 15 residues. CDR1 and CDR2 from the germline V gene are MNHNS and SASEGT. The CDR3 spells CASTEGAGGAYEQYF. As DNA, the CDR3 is TGTGCCAGCACCGAAGGAGCGGGAGGCGCCTACGAGCAGTACTTC.

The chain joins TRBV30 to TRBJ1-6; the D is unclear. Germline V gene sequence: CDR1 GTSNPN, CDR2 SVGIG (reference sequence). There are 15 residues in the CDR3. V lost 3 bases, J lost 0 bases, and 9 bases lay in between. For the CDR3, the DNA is TGTGCCTGGAGCGGGGTAAACTCCTATAATTCACCCCTCCACTTT. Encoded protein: CAWSGVNSYNSPLHF.

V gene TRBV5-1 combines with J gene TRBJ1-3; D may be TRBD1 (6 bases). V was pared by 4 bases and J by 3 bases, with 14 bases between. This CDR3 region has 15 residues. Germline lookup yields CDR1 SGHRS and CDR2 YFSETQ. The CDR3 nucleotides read TGCGCCAGCAGCCCAACGGGACACGATGGAAACACCATATATTTT. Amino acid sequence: CASSPTGHDGNTIYF.

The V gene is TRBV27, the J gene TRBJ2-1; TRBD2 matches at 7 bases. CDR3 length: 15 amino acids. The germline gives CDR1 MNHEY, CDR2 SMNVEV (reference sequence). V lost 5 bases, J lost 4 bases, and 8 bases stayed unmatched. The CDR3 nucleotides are TGTGCCAGCAGTCCCAGTGCGGGGGTTTACAATGAGCAGTTCTTC. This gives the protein CASSPSAGVYNEQFF.

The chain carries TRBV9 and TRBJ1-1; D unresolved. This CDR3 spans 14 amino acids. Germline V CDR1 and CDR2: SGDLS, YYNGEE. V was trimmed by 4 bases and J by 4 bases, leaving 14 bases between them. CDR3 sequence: CASSIRAAGTEAFF. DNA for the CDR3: TGTGCCAGCAGCATCCGAGCAGCGGGCACTGAAGCTTTCTTT. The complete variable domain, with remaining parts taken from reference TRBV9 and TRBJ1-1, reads DSGVTQTPKHLITATGQRVTLRCSPRSGDLSVYWYQQSLDQGLQFLIQYYNGEERAKGNILERFSAQQFPDLHSELNLSSLELGDSALYFCASSIRAAGTEAFFGQGTRLTVV.

In nucleotides, the CDR3 is TGCGCCAGCGGGGGGAGCAGGGCCTACGAGCAGTACTTC. As protein: CASGGSRAYEQYF. V is TRBV10-1 and J is TRBJ2-7; tentatively, D is TRBD2 (6 bases). V gave up 8 bases and J gave up 2 bases, with 13 bases separating them. The CDR3 runs 13 residues. Looked up from germline, CDR1 is WNHNN and CDR2 is SYGVQD (reference sequence).

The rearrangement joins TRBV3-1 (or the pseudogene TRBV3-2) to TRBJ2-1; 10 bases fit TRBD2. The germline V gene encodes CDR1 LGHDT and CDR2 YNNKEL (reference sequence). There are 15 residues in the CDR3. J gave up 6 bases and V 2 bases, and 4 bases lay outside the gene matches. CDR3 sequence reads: CASSQLAGVVNEQFF. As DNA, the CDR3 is TGTGCCAGCAGCCAACTAGCGGGGGTTGTCAATGAGCAGTTCTTC.

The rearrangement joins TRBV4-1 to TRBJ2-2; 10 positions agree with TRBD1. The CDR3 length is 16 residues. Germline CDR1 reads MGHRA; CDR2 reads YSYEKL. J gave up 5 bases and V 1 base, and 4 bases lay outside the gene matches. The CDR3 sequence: CASSQAPGQGTGELFF. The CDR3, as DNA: TGCGCCAGCAGCCAAGCCCCGGGACAGGGGACCGGGGAGCTGTTTTTT.

The CDR3 protein is CASSLGLSMNTEAFF. The CDR3 DNA is TGTGCCAGCAGCTTAGGACTATCTATGAACACTGAAGCTTTCTTT. V and J are TRBV7-2 and TRBJ1-1; D is undetermined. Germline V gene data show CDR1 as SGHTA and CDR2 as FQGNSA. The CDR3 is made up of 15 amino acids. With 1 base removed from V and 0 bases from J, the gap between germline ends came to 9 bases.

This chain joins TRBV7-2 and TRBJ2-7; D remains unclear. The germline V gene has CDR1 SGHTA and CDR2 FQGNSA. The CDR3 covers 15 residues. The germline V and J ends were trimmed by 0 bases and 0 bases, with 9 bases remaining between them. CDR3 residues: CASSLAAELSYEQYF. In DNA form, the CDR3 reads TGTGCCAGCAGCTTAGCAGCCGAACTCTCCTACGAGCAGTACTTC. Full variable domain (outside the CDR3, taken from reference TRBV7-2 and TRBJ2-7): GAGVSQSPSNKVTEKGKDVELRCDPISGHTALYWYRQSLGQGLEFLIYFQGNSAPDKSGLPSDRFSAERTGGSVSTLTIQRTQQEDSAVYLCASSLAAELSYEQYFGPGTRLTVT.

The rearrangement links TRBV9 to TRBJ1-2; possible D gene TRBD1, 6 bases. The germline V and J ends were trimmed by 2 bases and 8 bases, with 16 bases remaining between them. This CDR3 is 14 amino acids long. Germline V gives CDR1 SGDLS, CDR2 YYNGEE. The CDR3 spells CASSVTDPGGGYTF. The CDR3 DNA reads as TGTGCCAGCAGCGTTACGGACCCTGGGGGCGGCTACACCTTC.

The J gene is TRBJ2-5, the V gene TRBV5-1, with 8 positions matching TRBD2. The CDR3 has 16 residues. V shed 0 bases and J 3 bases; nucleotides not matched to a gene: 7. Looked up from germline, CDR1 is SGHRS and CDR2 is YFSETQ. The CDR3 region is CASSLAPSGGEETQYF. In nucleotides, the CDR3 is TGCGCCAGCAGCTTGGCCCCCAGCGGGGGCGAAGAGACCCAGTACTTC. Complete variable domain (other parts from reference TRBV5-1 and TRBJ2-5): KAGVTQTPRYLIKTRGQQVTLSCSPISGHRSVSWYQQTPGQGLQFLFEYFSETQRNKGNFPGRFSGRQFSNSRSEMNVSTLELGDSALYLCASSLAPSGGEETQYFGPGTRLLVL.

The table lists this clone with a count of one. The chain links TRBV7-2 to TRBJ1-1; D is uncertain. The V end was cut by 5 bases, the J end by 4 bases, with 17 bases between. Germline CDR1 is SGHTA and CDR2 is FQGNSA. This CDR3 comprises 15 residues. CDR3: CASSPGGSSGTEAFF. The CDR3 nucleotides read TGTGCCAGCAGCCCCGGAGGTTCTTCGGGCACTGAAGCTTTCTTT.

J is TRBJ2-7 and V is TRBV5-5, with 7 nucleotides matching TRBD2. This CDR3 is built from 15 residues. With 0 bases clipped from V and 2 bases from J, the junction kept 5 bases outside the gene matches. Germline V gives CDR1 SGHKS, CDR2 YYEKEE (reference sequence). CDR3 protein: CASSLGSLAAYEQYF. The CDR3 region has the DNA TGTGCCAGCAGCTTGGGTTCCCTAGCGGCCTACGAGCAGTACTTC. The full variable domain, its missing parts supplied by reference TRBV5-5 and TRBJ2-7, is DAGVTQSPTHLIKTRGQQVTLRCSPISGHKSVSWYQQVLGQGPQFIFQYYEKEERGRGNFPDRFSARQFPNYSSELNVNALLLGDSALYLCASSLGSLAAYEQYFGPGTRLTVT.